Below, 3 T cell receptor beta chains from the same sample are listed, as sequenced in a study of T cell responses to AZD1222 COVID-19 vaccine. Here immunoSEQ multiplex PCR was the method, and the copy in TCRdb shows in-frame clones only, minus some. In the table there are some 120,000 clones, roughly 89% of which are singletons. The input for sequencing was peripheral blood, taken on day 0 of AZD1222 vaccination. All receptors come from an adult in good health.

The V and J genes are TRBV27 and TRBJ1-2; D call uncertain. Germline values: CDR1 MNHEY, CDR2 SMNVEV (reference sequence). V was clipped by 5 bases and J by 2 bases, with 9 bases between them. CDR3 length: 13 amino acids. The CDR3 loop reads CASSPGRNYGYTF. CDR3 sequence (DNA): TGTGCCAGCAGTCCAGGACGGAACTATGGCTACACCTTC.

This chain uses TRBV19 with TRBJ2-2, with 10 bases lining up with TRBD2. The CDR3 has 16 amino acids. V shed 5 bases, J shed 4 bases, and the junction held 7 bases outside the gene matches. CDR1 LNHDA and CDR2 SQIVND come from the germline V gene (reference sequence). CDR3: CASSPLAGVGTGELFF. DNA for the CDR3: TGTGCCAGTAGTCCCCTAGCGGGAGTGGGCACCGGGGAGCTGTTTTTT.

The chain employs TRBV6-5 and TRBJ1-1; perhaps TRBD1 as D (5 bases). Germline CDR1 reads MNHEY; CDR2 reads SVGAGI. The CDR3 contains 12 residues. Trimming took off 3 bases at V and 5 bases at J, with 7 bases between the two ends. As DNA, the CDR3 is TGTGCCAGCAGTTATGGGGCGACTGAAGCTTTCTTT. This translates into CASSYGATEAFF.